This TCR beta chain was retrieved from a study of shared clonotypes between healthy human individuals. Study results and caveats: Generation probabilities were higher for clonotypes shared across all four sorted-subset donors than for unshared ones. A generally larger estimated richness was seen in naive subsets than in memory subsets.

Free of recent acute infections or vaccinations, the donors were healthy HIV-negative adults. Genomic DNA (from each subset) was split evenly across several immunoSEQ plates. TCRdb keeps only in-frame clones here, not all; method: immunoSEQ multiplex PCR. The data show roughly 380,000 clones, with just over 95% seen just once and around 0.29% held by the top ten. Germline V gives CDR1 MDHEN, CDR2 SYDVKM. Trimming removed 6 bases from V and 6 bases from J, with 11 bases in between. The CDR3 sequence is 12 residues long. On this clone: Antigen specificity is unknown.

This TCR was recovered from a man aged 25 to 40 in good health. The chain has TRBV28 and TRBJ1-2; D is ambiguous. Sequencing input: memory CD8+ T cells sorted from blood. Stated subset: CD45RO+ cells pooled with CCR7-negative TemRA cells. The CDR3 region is CASRVIRHGYTF. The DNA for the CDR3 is TGTGCCAGCAGGGTAATCAGGCATGGCTACACCTTC.